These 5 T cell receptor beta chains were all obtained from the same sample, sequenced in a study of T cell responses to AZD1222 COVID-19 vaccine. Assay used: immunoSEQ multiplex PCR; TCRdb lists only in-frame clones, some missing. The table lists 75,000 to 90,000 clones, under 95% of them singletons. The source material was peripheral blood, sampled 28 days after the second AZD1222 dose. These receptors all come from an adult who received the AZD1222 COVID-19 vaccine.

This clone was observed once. CDR3 sequence: CASRKGGFILGYEQYF. CDR3 DNA: TGTGCCAGCAGAAAGGGGGGCTTCATATTGGGGTACGAGCAGTACTTC. The genes are TRBV28 and TRBJ2-7, with D possibly being TRBD1 or TRBD2 (6 bases each). The CDR3 is made up of 16 amino acids. Germline values: CDR1 MDHEN, CDR2 SYDVKM. V was trimmed by 6 bases and J by 4 bases, leaving 22 bases between them.

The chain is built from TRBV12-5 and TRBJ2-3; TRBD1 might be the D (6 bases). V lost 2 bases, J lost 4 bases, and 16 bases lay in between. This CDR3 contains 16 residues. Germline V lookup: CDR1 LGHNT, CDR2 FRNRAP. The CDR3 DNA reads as TGTGCTAGTGGTTTGCCGAGGGGGAATAGCGCAGATACGCAGTATTTT. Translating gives CASGLPRGNSADTQYF.

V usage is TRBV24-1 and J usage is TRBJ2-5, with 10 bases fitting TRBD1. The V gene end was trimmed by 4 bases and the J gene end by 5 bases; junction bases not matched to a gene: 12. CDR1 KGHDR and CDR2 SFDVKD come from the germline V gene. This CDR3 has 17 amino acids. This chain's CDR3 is CATSDADPTGGFETQYF. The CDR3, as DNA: TGTGCCACCAGTGACGCTGACCCGACAGGGGGCTTTGAGACCCAGTACTTC.

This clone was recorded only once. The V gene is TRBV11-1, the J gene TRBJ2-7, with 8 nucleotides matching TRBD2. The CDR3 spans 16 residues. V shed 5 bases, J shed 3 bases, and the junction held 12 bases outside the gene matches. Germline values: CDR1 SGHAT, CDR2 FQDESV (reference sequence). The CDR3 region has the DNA TGTGCCAGCAGCCCTCTGGGAGCGGGAGATGTCTACGAGCAGTACTTC. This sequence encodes CASSPLGAGDVYEQYF. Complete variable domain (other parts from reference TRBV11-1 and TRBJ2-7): EAEVAQSPRYKITEKSQAVAFWCDPISGHATLYWYRQILGQGPELLVQFQDESVVDDSQLPKDRFSAERLKGVDSTLKIQPAELGDSAMYLCASSPLGAGDVYEQYFGPGTRLTVT.

CDR3 amino acids: CASSPLVGVNTEAFF. CDR3 DNA: TGTGCCAGCAGCCCCCTCGTGGGGGTAAACACTGAAGCTTTCTTT. This sequence joins TRBV3-1 (or the pseudogene TRBV3-2) and TRBJ1-1, with D maybe TRBD1 (5 bases). This CDR3 spans 15 amino acids. Trimming shortened V by 4 bases and J by 2 bases, and 14 bases separated the two germline ends. Germline V lookup: CDR1 LGHDT, CDR2 YNNKEL (reference sequence).